This T cell receptor (beta chain) was retrieved from a study of beta chain features in type 1 diabetes. Across the study: Age, gender and cell yields were similar between patients and healthy donors.

Study-wide points: TCRB repertoires of naive, central memory and Treg cells appeared more similar among patients than among healthy donors. A moderate, significant TCRB CDR3 shortening appeared in type 1 diabetes across four CD4+ subsets.

As to this clone: Its antigen is still unknown.

Sequenced material consisted of expressed TCRB transcripts (all of the isolated RNA was reverse transcribed). Only in-frame clones appear in the TCRdb table, and some are missing; sequencing was by immunoSEQ multiplex PCR. The sample includes about 230,000 clones, 16% seen only once; the top ten take 0.065% to 0.095%. Germline trimming cut 4 bases from V and 1 base from J; bases unmatched to any gene: 2. The length of the CDR3 is 14 residues. Germline V gives CDR1 SGDLS, CDR2 YYNGEE. It was one heparinised blood draw, averaging approximately 100 mL, that each donor gave. Using CD45RO/CCR7/CD25/CD127/CD95/CD27, CD4+ naive, central memory, regulatory and stem cell-like memory cells were sorted.

The TCR was taken from a man aged 25-45 years with type 1 diabetes. The chain recombines TRBV9 with TRBJ2-3; 8 positions match TRBD1. The sample consisted of naive CD4+ T cells from blood. Written as DNA, the CDR3 is TGTGCCAGCAGCATGACAGGGGGCACAGATACGCAGTATTTT. It translates to CASSMTGGTDTQYF.